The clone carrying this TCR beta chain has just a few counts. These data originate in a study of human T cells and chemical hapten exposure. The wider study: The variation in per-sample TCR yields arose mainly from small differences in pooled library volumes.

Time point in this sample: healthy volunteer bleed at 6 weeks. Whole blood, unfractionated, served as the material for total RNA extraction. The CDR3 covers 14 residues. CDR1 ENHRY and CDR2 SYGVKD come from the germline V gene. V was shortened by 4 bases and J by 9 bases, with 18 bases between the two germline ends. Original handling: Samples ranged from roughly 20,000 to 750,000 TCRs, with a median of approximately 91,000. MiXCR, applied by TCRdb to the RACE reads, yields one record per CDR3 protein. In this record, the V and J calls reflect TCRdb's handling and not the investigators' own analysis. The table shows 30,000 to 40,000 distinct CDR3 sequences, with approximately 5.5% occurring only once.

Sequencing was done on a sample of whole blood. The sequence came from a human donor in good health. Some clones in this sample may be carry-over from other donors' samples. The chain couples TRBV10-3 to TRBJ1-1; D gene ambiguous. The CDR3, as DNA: TGTGCCATCAGTGTATCTGGGCCTTCAATCCAAGCTTTCTTT. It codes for CAISVSGPSIQAFF.